Below are 11 T cell receptor beta chains sequenced from a single sample in a study of T cell changes during pregnancy in multiple sclerosis. Sequenced by immunoSEQ multiplex PCR; TCRdb stores in-frame clones only, minus some. The repertoire holds fewer than 60,000 clones, with roughly 95% as singletons. Sequenced material: CD4+ T cells from peripheral blood mononuclear cells, taken in the third trimester of pregnancy. The receptors stem from a female donor with multiple sclerosis, enrolled in a pregnancy study.

This chain uses TRBV18 with TRBJ2-5, with a possible D match to TRBD2 (7 bases). This CDR3 is 15 amino acids long. Trimming pared 2 bases from V and 5 bases from J, leaving 15 bases between. In germline, CDR1 is KGHSH, CDR2 LQKENI. The CDR3 bases are TGTGCCAGCTCACCAGGCGGGGGCCTCCGGGAGACCCAGTACTTC. Translation gives CASSPGGGLRETQYF.

The chain joins TRBV29-1 to TRBJ2-1; D gene uncertain. The germline CDR1 and CDR2 sequences are SQVTM and ANQGSEA. CDR3 size: 15 residues. Trimming stripped 4 bases from V and 0 bases from J, with 13 bases between. CDR3 in amino acids: CSVGSGVSSYNEQFF. Here the CDR3 DNA reads TGCAGCGTTGGTTCGGGTGTGTCCTCCTACAATGAGCAGTTCTTC.

The chain recombines TRBV5-1 with TRBJ2-5, with 8 bases matching TRBD1. The CDR3 runs 14 residues. CDR1 and CDR2 from the germline V gene are SGHRS and YFSETQ. V shed 5 bases and J 2 bases; nucleotides not matched to a gene: 5. The CDR3 protein is CASSSQGAQETQYF. CDR3 DNA: TGCGCCAGCAGTTCCCAGGGGGCTCAAGAGACCCAGTACTTC.

The rearrangement uses TRBV6-5 and TRBJ2-3; 7 nucleotides match TRBD2. The CDR3 loop spans 14 amino acids. J gave up 1 base and V 4 bases, and 2 bases lay outside the gene matches. Per the germline V gene, CDR1 is MNHEY and CDR2 is SVGAGI. CDR3 sequence (DNA): TGTGCCAGCAGTTGGGGACTACGCACAGATACGCAGTATTTT. Translated: CASSWGLRTDTQYF.

The DNA for the CDR3 is TGTGCCAGCAGCTTAGCCGGGACAGGGATCAATACGCAGTATTTT. It yields the protein CASSLAGTGINTQYF. V is TRBV7-2 and J is TRBJ2-3, with 9 positions matching TRBD1. The CDR3 loop spans 15 amino acids. Germline-derived CDR1 and CDR2 are SGHTA and FQGNSA. With 0 bases clipped from V and 7 bases from J, the junction kept 5 bases outside the gene matches.

This chain links TRBV6-1 with TRBJ2-7; a possible D gene is TRBD1 (7 bases). Trimming left V 4 bases short and J 4 bases short, with 14 bases between. The CDR3 extends over 14 amino acids. Germline CDR1 MNHNS, CDR2 SASEGT. The CDR3 reads CASSAQGGGYEQYF. The CDR3 region has the DNA TGTGCCAGCAGTGCTCAGGGGGGCGGTTACGAGCAGTACTTC.

The chain is built from TRBV28 and TRBJ2-5; perhaps TRBD2 as D (5 bases). The V gene's germline CDR1 is MDHEN and CDR2 SYDVKM. This CDR3 has 14 residues. V lost 5 bases to trimming and J lost 2 bases, with 12 bases between them. Here the CDR3 reads CASSTPGVQETQYF. CDR3 bases: TGTGCCAGCAGTACACCCGGGGTACAAGAGACCCAGTACTTC.

This clone was counted once. The chain uses TRBV5-6 and TRBJ1-1; D is undetermined. This CDR3 has 15 amino acids. CDR1 SGHDT and CDR2 YYEEEE come from the germline V gene. Trimming took 4 bases from V and 1 from J, leaving 14 bases between them. In nucleotides, the CDR3 is TGTGCCAGCAGCCCGTGGAGGGCGAGGAACACTGAAGCTTTCTTT. Protein sequence: CASSPWRARNTEAFF.

The genes are TRBV6-6 and TRBJ1-5, with 10 bases aligning to TRBD1. Trimming cost V 5 bases and J 5 bases; bases outside gene matches: 6. The V gene's germline CDR1 is MNHNY and CDR2 SVGAGI (reference sequence). The CDR3 contains 15 residues. CDR3 sequence: CASSIGQGVYQPQHF. DNA of the CDR3: TGTGCCAGCAGTATAGGACAGGGGGTTTATCAGCCCCAGCATTTT.

The chain combines TRBV2 with TRBJ2-5; TRBD1 matches 10 bases. Germline assignment: CDR1 SNHLY and CDR2 FYNNEI. The CDR3 is 15 amino acids. Unmatched junction bases numbered 8, after V lost 8 bases and J lost 2 bases. CDR3 DNA: TGTGCCAGCGGGGCGGGACAGGGGATTCAAGAGACCCAGTACTTC. It yields the protein CASGAGQGIQETQYF.

The gene calls are TRBV6-5 and TRBJ2-6, with no clear D. The CDR3 extends over 16 amino acids. Trimming cost V 0 bases and J 2 bases, with 8 bases left between them. Germline lookup yields CDR1 MNHEY and CDR2 SVGAGI. This CDR3 reads CASSYSPTPGANVLTF. The CDR3 bases are TGTGCCAGCAGTTACTCGCCAACACCTGGGGCCAACGTCCTGACTTTC.